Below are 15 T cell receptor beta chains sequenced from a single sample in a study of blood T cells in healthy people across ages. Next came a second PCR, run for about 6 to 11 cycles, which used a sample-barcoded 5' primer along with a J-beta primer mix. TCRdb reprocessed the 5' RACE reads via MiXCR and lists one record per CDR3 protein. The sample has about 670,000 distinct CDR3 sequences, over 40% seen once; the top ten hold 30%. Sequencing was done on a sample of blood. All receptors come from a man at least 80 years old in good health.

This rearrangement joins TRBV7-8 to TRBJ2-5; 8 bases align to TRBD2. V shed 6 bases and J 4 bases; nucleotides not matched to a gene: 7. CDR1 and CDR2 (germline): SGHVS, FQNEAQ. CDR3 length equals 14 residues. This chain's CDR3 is CASRRLAHRETQYF. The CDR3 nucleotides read TGTGCCAGCAGAAGACTAGCGCACCGAGAGACCCAGTACTTC.

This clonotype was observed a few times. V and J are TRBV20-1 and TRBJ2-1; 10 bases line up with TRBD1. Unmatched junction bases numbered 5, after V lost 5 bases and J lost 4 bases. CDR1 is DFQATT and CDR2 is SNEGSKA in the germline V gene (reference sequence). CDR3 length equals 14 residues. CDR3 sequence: CSAAGTGDYNEQFF. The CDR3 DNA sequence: TGCAGTGCTGCCGGGACAGGGGATTACAATGAGCAGTTCTTC.

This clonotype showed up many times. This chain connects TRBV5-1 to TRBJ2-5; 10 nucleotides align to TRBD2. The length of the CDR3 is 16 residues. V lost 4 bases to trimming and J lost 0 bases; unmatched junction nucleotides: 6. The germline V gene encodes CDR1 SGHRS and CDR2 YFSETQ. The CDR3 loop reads CASSLGSGGHQETQYF. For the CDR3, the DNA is TGCGCCAGCAGCCTCGGTAGCGGGGGGCACCAAGAGACCCAGTACTTC.

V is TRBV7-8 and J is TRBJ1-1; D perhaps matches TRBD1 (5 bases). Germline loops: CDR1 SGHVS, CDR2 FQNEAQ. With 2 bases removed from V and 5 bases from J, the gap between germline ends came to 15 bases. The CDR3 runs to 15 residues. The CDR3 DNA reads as TGTGCCAGCAGCTTACATGACCGGCGGGGGACTGAAGCTTTCTTT. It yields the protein CASSLHDRRGTEAFF. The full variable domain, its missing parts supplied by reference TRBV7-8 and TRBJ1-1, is GAGVSQSPRYKVAKRGQDVALRCDPISGHVSLFWYQQALGQGPEFLTYFQNEAQLDKSGLPSDRFFAERPEGSVSTLKIQRTQQEDSAVYLCASSLHDRRGTEAFFGQGTRLTVV.

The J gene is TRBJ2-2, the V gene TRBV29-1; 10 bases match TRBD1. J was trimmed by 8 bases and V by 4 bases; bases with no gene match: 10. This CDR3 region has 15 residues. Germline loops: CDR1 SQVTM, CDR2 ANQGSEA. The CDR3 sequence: CSVGTGGSVAGELFF. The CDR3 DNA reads TGCAGCGTTGGGACAGGGGGATCGGTAGCAGGGGAGCTGTTTTTT.

The CDR3 reads CATSDRQGGTYNEQFF. The CDR3 bases are TGTGCCACCAGTGACCGACAAGGGGGAACCTACAATGAGCAGTTCTTC. The V gene is TRBV24-1, the J gene TRBJ2-1, with D possibly being TRBD1 (6 bases). V was shortened by 4 bases and J by 2 bases, with 14 bases between the two germline ends. Germline V CDR1 and CDR2: KGHDR, SFDVKD. This CDR3 has 16 residues.

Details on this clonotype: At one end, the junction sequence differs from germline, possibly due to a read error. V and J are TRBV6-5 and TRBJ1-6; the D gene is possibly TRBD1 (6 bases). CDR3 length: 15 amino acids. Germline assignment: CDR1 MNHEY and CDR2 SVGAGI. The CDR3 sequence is CASSYMGAYNSPLHF. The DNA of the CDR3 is TGTGCCAGCAGTTATATGGGGGCCTACAATTCACCCCTCCACTTT.

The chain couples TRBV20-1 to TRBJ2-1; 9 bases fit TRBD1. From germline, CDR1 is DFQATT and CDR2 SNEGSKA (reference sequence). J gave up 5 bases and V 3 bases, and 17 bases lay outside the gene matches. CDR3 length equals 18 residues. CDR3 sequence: CSARELTRTGAEHNEQFF. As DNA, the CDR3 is TGCAGTGCTAGGGAACTAACGAGGACAGGGGCAGAACACAATGAGCAGTTCTTC.

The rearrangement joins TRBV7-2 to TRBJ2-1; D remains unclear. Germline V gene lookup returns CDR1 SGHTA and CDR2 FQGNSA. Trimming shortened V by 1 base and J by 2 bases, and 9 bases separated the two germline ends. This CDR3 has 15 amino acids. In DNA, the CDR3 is TGTGCCAGCAGCTTAGAGCAGTACACCTACAATGAGCAGTTCTTC. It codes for CASSLEQYTYNEQFF.

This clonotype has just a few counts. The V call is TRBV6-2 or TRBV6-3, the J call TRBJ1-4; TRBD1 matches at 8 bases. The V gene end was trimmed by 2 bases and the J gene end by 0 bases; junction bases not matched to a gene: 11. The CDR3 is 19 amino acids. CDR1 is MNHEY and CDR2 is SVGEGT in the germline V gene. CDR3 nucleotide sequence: TGTGCCAGCAGTTACCACCGGGACAGGATTAATCCAACTAATGAAAAACTGTTTTTT. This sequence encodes CASSYHRDRINPTNEKLFF.

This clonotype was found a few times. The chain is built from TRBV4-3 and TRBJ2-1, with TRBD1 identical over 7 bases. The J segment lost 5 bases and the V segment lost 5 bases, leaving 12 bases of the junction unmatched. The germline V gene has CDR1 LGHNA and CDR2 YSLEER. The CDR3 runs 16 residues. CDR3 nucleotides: TGCGCCAGCAGCAGCCAGCCCCGGGACAGAAACAATGAGCAGTTCTTC. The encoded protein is CASSSQPRDRNNEQFF.

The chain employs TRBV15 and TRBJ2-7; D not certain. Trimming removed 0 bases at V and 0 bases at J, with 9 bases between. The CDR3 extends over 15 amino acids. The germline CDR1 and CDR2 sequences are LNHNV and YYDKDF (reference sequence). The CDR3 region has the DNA TGTGCCACCAGCAGAGAACGCGTAAACTCCTACGAGCAGTACTTC. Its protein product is CATSRERVNSYEQYF.

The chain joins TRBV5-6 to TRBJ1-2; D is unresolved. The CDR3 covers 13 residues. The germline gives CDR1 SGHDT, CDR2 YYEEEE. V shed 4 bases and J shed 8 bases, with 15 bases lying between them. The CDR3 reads CASSVRPSGGYTF. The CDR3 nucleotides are TGTGCCAGCAGCGTGCGGCCATCGGGCGGCTACACCTTC.

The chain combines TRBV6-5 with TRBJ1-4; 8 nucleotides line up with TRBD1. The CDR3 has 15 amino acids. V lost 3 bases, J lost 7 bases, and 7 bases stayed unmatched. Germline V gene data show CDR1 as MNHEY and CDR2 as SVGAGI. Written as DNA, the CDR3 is TGTGCCAGCAGTTATGCTGGACAGGGTTTTGAAAAACTGTTTTTT. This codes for CASSYAGQGFEKLFF.

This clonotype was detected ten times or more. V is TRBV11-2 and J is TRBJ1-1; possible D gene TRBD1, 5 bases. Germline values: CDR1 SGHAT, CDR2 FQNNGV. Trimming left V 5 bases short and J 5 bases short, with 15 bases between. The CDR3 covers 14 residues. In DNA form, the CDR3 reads TGTGCCAGCAGCGTCCGGGGCGGAGGGACTGAAGCTTTCTTT. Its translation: CASSVRGGGTEAFF. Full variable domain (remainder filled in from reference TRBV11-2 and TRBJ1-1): EAGVAQSPRYKIIEKRQSVAFWCNPISGHATLYWYQQILGQGPKLLIQFQNNGVVDDSQLPKDRFSAERLKGVDSTLKIQPAKLEDSAVYLCASSVRGGGTEAFFGQGTRLTVV.